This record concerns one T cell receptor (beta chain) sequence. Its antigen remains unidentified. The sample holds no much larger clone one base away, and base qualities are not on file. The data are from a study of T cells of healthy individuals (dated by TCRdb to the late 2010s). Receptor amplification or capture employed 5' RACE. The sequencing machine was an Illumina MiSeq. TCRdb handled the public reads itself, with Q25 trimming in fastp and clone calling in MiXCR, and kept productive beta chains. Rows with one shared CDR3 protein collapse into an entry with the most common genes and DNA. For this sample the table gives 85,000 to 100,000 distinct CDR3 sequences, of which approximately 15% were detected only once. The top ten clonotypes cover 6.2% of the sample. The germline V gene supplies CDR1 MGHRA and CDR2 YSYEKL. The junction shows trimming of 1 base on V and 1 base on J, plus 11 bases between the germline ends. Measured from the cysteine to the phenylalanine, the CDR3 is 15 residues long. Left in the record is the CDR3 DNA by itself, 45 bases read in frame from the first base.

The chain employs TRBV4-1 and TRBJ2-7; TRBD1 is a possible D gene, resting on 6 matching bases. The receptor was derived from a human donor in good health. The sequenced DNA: TGCGCCAGCAGCCAAGGCGGACAGCTTTCCTACGAGCAGTACTTC. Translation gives CASSQGGQLSYEQYF.